This T cell receptor beta chain was documented in a study of blood T cell repertoires in COVID-19. As for the study in general: From the United States, Italy and Spain came samples of acute and convalescent COVID-19.

Participants came from roughly 23 US areas, aged roughly 18 to 100 years. Symptom resolution, clearance, or two negative PCRs marked donors in Cohort 3 as recovered. V was cut by 7 bases and J by 3 bases, with 12 bases left in between. Germline V gene lookup returns CDR1 LNHDA and CDR2 SQIVND (reference sequence). This CDR3 has 14 residues. In the authors' workflow: Using reference gene primer amplification, nucleated cell counts were estimated. The repertoire was sequenced with immunoSEQ multiplex PCR; TCRdb's copy has only in-frame clones and lacks some. For V, J and clone size, that table is used; D and trimming come from the DNA. The top ten hold more than 7.5% of the sample, which has about 190,000 clones, roughly 86% seen once.

This TCR came from a woman between 25 and 40 years old who had recovered from COVID-19. The chain uses TRBV19 and TRBJ1-4, with D unresolved. The sequencing sample was made of PBMCs or T cells enriched from blood (not recorded which). DNA for the CDR3: TGTGCCAGTACGACGGAGACGGCTAATGAAAAACTGTTTTTT. Amino acid sequence: CASTTETANEKLFF.